This T cell receptor beta chain was sequenced in a study of STAT5B mutations in CD4+ large granular lymphocyte leukemia. Study-wide results and caveats: Main leukemic clonotypes were patient-specific, but 20% to 25% appeared at low frequency elsewhere. Patient CD4-sorted repertoires stayed more clonal than healthy ones after leukemic-clone removal.

The assay was run at survey level. Method: immunoSEQ multiplex PCR; TCRdb's copy keeps in-frame clones and lacks some. The sample records roughly 48,000 clones, just over 70% being singletons. Worth noting for this clone: Antigen unknown.

The sequenced sample was CD4+ T cells from blood buffy coats. The clonotype was recovered from a human donor in good health.

The CDR3 spells CASSVDSRETQYF. In nucleotides, the CDR3 is TGTGCCAGCAGTGTCGATAGTCGGGAGACCCAGTACTTC. J is TRBJ2-5 and V is TRBV2, with D unresolved. CDR3 length: 13 residues. The germline V gene encodes CDR1 SNHLY and CDR2 FYNNEI. V was shortened by 4 bases and J by 5 bases, with 11 bases between the two germline ends.